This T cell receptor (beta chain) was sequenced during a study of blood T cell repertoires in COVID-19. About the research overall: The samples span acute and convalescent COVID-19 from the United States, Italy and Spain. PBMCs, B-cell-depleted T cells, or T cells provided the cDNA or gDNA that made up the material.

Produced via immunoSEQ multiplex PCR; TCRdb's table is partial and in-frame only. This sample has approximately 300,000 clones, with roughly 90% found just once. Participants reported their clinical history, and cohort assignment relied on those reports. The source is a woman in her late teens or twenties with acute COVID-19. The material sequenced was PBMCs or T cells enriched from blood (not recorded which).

CDR3 coding DNA: TGTGCCACCAGTGAGCCGGGACAGGATTACAATGAGCAGTTCTTC. Translation gives CATSEPGQDYNEQFF. This chain joins TRBV24-1 and TRBJ2-1, with 8 nucleotides matching TRBD1. CDR3 length: 15 amino acids. V was pared by 4 bases and J by 4 bases, with 5 bases of the junction left unmatched. CDR1 KGHDR and CDR2 SFDVKD come from the germline V gene.